This T cell receptor beta chain was identified during a study of blood T cell repertoires in COVID-19. About the research overall: The study drew acute and convalescent COVID-19 samples from the United States, Italy and Spain.

Source study methods: It was from reference gene primer amplification that nucleated cell counts were estimated. The protocol was immunoSEQ multiplex PCR, while the TCRdb copy is restricted to in-frame clones and leaves out a portion. V, J and clone size derive from that table, while D and trimming were established from the DNA sequence. Counted here are 350,000 to 400,000 clones, 86% occurring once; the ten biggest clones make up roughly 6.6%. The receptor was isolated from a woman aged 55-75 years with COVID-19, enrolled during active disease. The sample was peripheral blood.

The CDR3, as DNA: TGCGCCAGCAGGGATATAGCGGGGCGCACAGATACGCAGTATTTT. This codes for CASRDIAGRTDTQYF. The chain recombines TRBV10-2 with TRBJ2-3; 8 bases align to TRBD2. The CDR3 loop spans 15 amino acids. The germline CDR1 and CDR2 sequences are WSHSY and SAAADI. Trimming took 6 bases from V and 1 from J; bases not matched to a gene: 6.